This entry lists 23 T cell receptor beta chains sequenced from one sample in a study of beta chain features in type 1 diabetes. Their cognate antigens are unknown. Study findings and constraints: When Type 1 diabetes patients were examined, their TCRB CDR3s proved moderately but significantly shorter in all four CD4+ subsets.

The whole isolated RNA underwent reverse transcription, so sequencing captured expressed TCRB transcripts. TCRdb's table, derived via immunoSEQ multiplex PCR, lists solely in-frame clones and lacks some. The sample holds 550,000 to 850,000 clones, 13% seen once. The sequencing sample was made of naive CD4+ T cells from blood. The receptors were sampled from a man aged 18 to 30 with type 1 diabetes.

The rearrangement uses TRBV7-8 and TRBJ1-1; TRBD1 matches 7 bases. This CDR3 is 15 amino acids long. Looked up from germline, CDR1 is SGHVS and CDR2 is FQNEAQ. The junction had 7 bases not matched to a gene; V was cut back by 5 bases and J by 1 base. The CDR3 here is CASSLTTGPNTEAFF. For the CDR3, the DNA is TGTGCCAGCAGCCTAACGACAGGGCCGAACACTGAAGCTTTCTTT.

The chain recombines TRBV4-2 with TRBJ2-2; 7 bases are shared with TRBD1. The CDR3 has 16 residues. J lost 3 bases, V lost 0 bases, and 4 bases had no gene match. The germline CDR1 and CDR2 sequences are LGHNA and YNFKEQ. The CDR3 region is CASSQETGAYTGELFF. The CDR3 DNA reads TGTGCCAGCAGCCAAGAAACAGGGGCGTACACCGGGGAGCTGTTTTTT.

This clone was detected a few times. The V call is TRBV5-1, the J call TRBJ2-2; D may be TRBD2 (7 bases). Germline-derived CDR1 and CDR2 are SGHRS and YFSETQ. Between the trimmed V and J ends, which lost 1 base and 2 bases, there was a span of 12 bases. The CDR3 sequence is 16 residues long. This CDR3 is CASSLLAGANTGELFF. The CDR3 nucleotides read TGCGCCAGCAGCTTGCTGGCGGGGGCTAACACCGGGGAGCTGTTTTTT.

This clone was seen more than once but under ten times. Other DNA sequences from this sample encode an identical CDR3 as well. The rearrangement joins TRBV29-1 to TRBJ1-1; no definite D call. Germline V lookup: CDR1 SQVTM, CDR2 ANQGSEA. There are 12 residues in the CDR3. Trimming removed 6 bases at V and 2 bases at J, with 10 bases between. This CDR3 reads CSVGGPNTEAFF. In nucleotides, the CDR3 is TGCAGCGTCGGTGGGCCAAACACTGAAGCTTTCTTT.

This chain joins TRBV6-5 and TRBJ2-4; perhaps TRBD1 as D (5 bases). V lost 0 bases, J lost 7 bases, and 13 bases lay in between. The CDR3 spans 15 residues. Germline V CDR1 and CDR2: MNHEY, SVGAGI. DNA for the CDR3: TGTGCCAGCAGTTACTCGCAGGGTCGGGTGAACATTCAGTACTTC. Amino acids: CASSYSQGRVNIQYF.

The sample holds a few counts of this clone. This chain links TRBV7-9 with TRBJ2-7, with 7 bases aligning to TRBD1. V gave up 5 bases and J gave up 12 bases; unmatched junction bases: 10. Looked up from germline, CDR1 is SEHNR and CDR2 is FQNEAQ (reference sequence). The CDR3 runs 12 residues. CDR3 protein: CASSTEDRLGYF. CDR3 DNA: TGTGCCAGCAGCACCGAGGACAGGCTTGGGTACTTC.

The CDR3 loop reads CASSGRQGAWTEAFF. The CDR3 nucleotides read TGCGCCAGCAGCGGTCGACAGGGGGCATGGACTGAAGCTTTCTTT. The J gene is TRBJ1-1, the V gene TRBV5-1, with 10 nucleotides matching TRBD1. With V trimmed by 4 bases and J by 5 bases, 8 bases remained unmatched. CDR3 length equals 15 residues. The germline CDR1 and CDR2 sequences are SGHRS and YFSETQ.

The table lists this clone with a few counts. Other DNA variants within this sample encode the same CDR3. The chain joins TRBV30 to TRBJ1-2, with D maybe TRBD1 (6 bases). This CDR3 spans 12 amino acids. Germline V CDR1 and CDR2: GTSNPN, SVGIG (reference sequence). V was cut by 0 bases and J by 8 bases, with 10 bases left in between. DNA of the CDR3: TGTGCCTGGAGTGTACAGGGTTACGGCTACACCTTC. Translated, it gives CAWSVQGYGYTF.

The chain recombines TRBV10-3 with TRBJ1-5; maybe TRBD1 (6 bases). Germline assignment: CDR1 ENHRY and CDR2 SYGVKD. Trimming pared 6 bases from V and 1 base from J, leaving 10 bases between. This CDR3 has 14 amino acids. In DNA form, the CDR3 reads TGTGCCATCAGCCGACAGGAAAGCAATCAGCCCCAGCATTTT. This encodes CAISRQESNQPQHF.

This rearrangement joins TRBV11-2 to TRBJ2-7; D uncertain. V gave up 0 bases and J gave up 3 bases, with 6 bases separating them. CDR1 and CDR2 (germline): SGHAT, FQNNGV. The CDR3 runs to 13 residues. As DNA, the CDR3 is TGTGCCAGCAGCTTAGACAACAGCTACGAGCAGTACTTC. Protein: CASSLDNSYEQYF.

This clone turned up a few times. This rearrangement joins TRBV5-6 to TRBJ2-3; D assignment may be TRBD1 or TRBD2 (5 bases each). The CDR3 extends over 15 amino acids. Looked up from germline, CDR1 is SGHDT and CDR2 is YYEEEE. V lost 0 bases and J 2 bases, leaving 10 bases between the germline ends. The DNA of the CDR3 is TGTGCCAGCAGCTTGGCCGGGGCAGCCACAGATACGCAGTATTTT. Protein sequence: CASSLAGAATDTQYF.

In this sample, this clone turned up a few times. The V gene is TRBV6-5, the J gene TRBJ2-1; 8 bases are shared with TRBD1. The CDR3 has 13 residues. The germline V gene has CDR1 MNHEY and CDR2 SVGAGI. V dropped 10 bases and J dropped 7; count of bases not matched to a gene: 9. CDR3 bases: TGTGCCACAGAGGGACAGGTAATGAATGAGCAGTTCTTC. It encodes CATEGQVMNEQFF.

V and J are TRBV7-9 and TRBJ1-5; D call uncertain. Germline CDR1 is SEHNR and CDR2 is FQNEAQ (reference sequence). CDR3 length: 14 amino acids. Deletions cut 1 base from V and 6 bases from J, with 10 bases between. The chain's CDR3 is CASSLGGEGQPQHF. DNA of the CDR3: TGTGCCAGCAGCTTAGGTGGGGAAGGTCAGCCCCAGCATTTT.

DNA of the CDR3: TGTGCCAGCTCCCCCGGTGTACTTGGGGTGCGGAATGAGCAGTTCTTC. Translating it yields CASSPGVLGVRNEQFF. The chain uses TRBV18 and TRBJ2-1; D ambiguous. V was cut by 6 bases and J by 7 bases, with 22 bases left in between. The CDR3 totals 16 residues. Germline CDR1 reads KGHSH; CDR2 reads LQKENI. Full variable domain (rest looked up from reference TRBV18 and TRBJ2-1): NAGVMQNPRHLVRRRGQEARLRCSPMKGHSHVYWYRQLPEEGLKFMVYLQKENIIDESGMPKERFSAEFPKEGPSILRIQQVVRGDSAAYFCASSPGVLGVRNEQFFGPGTRLTVL.

This clone was recorded a few times. V and J are TRBV4-1 and TRBJ2-4; D possibly corresponds to TRBD1 (5 bases). This CDR3 has 16 residues. Trimming took 2 bases from V and 0 from J, leaving 11 bases between them. Germline V gene lookup returns CDR1 MGHRA and CDR2 YSYEKL. The CDR3, as DNA: TGCGCCAGCAGCCAATTTGACAGCATAGCCAAAAACATTCAGTACTTC. Its protein product is CASSQFDSIAKNIQYF.

The V and J genes are TRBV4-1 and TRBJ1-2; D possibly corresponds to TRBD1 (5 bases). This CDR3 region has 16 residues. Deletions cut 5 bases from V and 5 bases from J, with 21 bases between. CDR1 MGHRA and CDR2 YSYEKL come from the germline V gene. The CDR3 DNA follows: TGCGCCAGCAGCTCCCGGGTCCAGGGCCCTCGGTATGGCTACACCTTC. It yields the protein CASSSRVQGPRYGYTF.

This chain links TRBV19 with TRBJ1-1; 12 bases match TRBD1. This CDR3 has 14 amino acids. Germline V CDR1 and CDR2: LNHDA, SQIVND (reference sequence). V shed 8 bases, J shed 3 bases, and the junction held 4 bases outside the gene matches. The CDR3 DNA is TGTGCCAGTGGTGGGACAGGGGGCTACACTGAAGCTTTCTTT. Translation: CASGGTGGYTEAFF.

The chain is built from TRBV21-1 and TRBJ1-5; the table's D call, TRBD1, has no DNA check behind it. TRBV21-1 is tagged as a pseudogene. The CDR3 spans 16 residues. The CDR3 coding sequence is TGTGCCAGCAGCTCCGGGGGGGACAGGGCCGATCAGCCCCAGCATTTT. Protein product: CASSSGGDRADQPQHF.

V and J are TRBV9 and TRBJ1-1; no definite D call. The CDR3 has 13 residues. Germline V gene lookup returns CDR1 SGDLS and CDR2 YYNGEE. V was clipped by 0 bases and J by 3 bases, with 6 bases between them. CDR3 sequence reads: CASSVVDDTEAFF. The CDR3 DNA follows: TGTGCCAGCAGCGTAGTAGATGACACTGAAGCTTTCTTT.

This clone was counted only a few times. The chain employs TRBV7-2 and TRBJ1-2; TRBD1 might be the D (6 bases). Germline CDR1 and CDR2: SGHTA and FQGNSA. CDR3 length equals 14 residues. Trimming stripped 6 bases from V and 2 bases from J, with 13 bases between. CDR3: CASSSRGANYGYTF. Here the CDR3 DNA reads TGTGCCAGCAGTTCCAGGGGAGCAAACTATGGCTACACCTTC.

This clone was counted a few times. The CDR3 spells CASSGLAKVNIQYF. CDR3 DNA sequence: TGTGCCAGCAGTGGCCTCGCTAAGGTGAACATTCAGTACTTC. V usage is TRBV2 and J usage is TRBJ2-4; D is undetermined. The germline gives CDR1 SNHLY, CDR2 FYNNEI. There are 14 residues in the CDR3. V dropped 4 bases and J dropped 7 bases, with 14 bases sitting between them.

The chain uses TRBV7-3 and TRBJ2-3; 7 bases are a match to TRBD2. Germline CDR1 reads SGHTA; CDR2 reads FQGTGA. V shed 6 bases, J shed 1 base, and the junction held 7 bases outside the gene matches. The CDR3 length is 15 residues. The CDR3 sequence is CASRPAGDGTDTQYF. CDR3 sequence (DNA): TGTGCCAGCAGGCCGGCGGGGGACGGCACAGATACGCAGTATTTT.

V usage is TRBV4-1 and J usage is TRBJ2-7, with D possibly TRBD2 on 5 matching bases. The V end was cut by 2 bases, the J end by 3 bases, with 11 bases between. Germline V CDR1 and CDR2: MGHRA, YSYEKL. This CDR3 region has 14 residues. CDR3 sequence (DNA): TGCGCCAGCAGCCAACCCGGACGGGACTACGAGCAGTACTTC. Its protein product is CASSQPGRDYEQYF.